The next 10 T cell receptor beta chains were all read from a single sample in a study of blood T cell repertoires in COVID-19 (dated by TCRdb to about 2020). The library relied on the immunoSEQ multiplex PCR assay. In its TCRdb copy, this immuneACCESS table keeps in-frame sequences only and misses some clones. Where compared with another copy, unresolved V genes explain less than half of these, and the others have no known cause. The sample contains about 250,000 clones, approximately 90% of them found a single time. Around 0.84% of the sample comes from the top ten. The sequenced material came from peripheral blood. The receptors derive from a man aged 25 to 40 with acute or convalescent COVID-19.

The CDR3 sequence is CASSPGYGGGGYTF. The CDR3, as DNA: TGTGCCAGCAGCCCCGGGTATGGGGGAGGGGGCTACACCTTC. V usage is TRBV7-3 and J usage is TRBJ1-2; tentative D call: TRBD1 (5 bases). Germline V gene data show CDR1 as SGHTA and CDR2 as FQGTGA. The germline V and J ends were trimmed by 5 bases and 8 bases, with 18 bases remaining between them. The CDR3 contains 14 residues.

This clone was found a few times. The rearrangement links TRBV30 to TRBJ2-5; the D gene is possibly TRBD1 (5 bases). Germline values: CDR1 GTSNPN, CDR2 SVGIG (reference sequence). The CDR3 has 12 amino acids. Trimming took off 3 bases at V and 2 bases at J, with 7 bases between the two ends. In DNA form, the CDR3 reads TGTGCCTGGAGGACAGATCAAGAGACCCAGTACTTC. Translating it yields CAWRTDQETQYF. The whole variable domain, remainder taken from reference TRBV30 and TRBJ2-5, is SQTIHQWPATLVQPVGSPLSLECTVEGTSNPNLYWYRQAAGRGLQLLFYSVGIGQISSEVPQNLSASRPQDRQFILSSKKLLLSDSGFYLCAWRTDQETQYFGPGTRLLVL.

This clone appeared a single time. This sequence joins TRBV3-1 (or the pseudogene TRBV3-2) and TRBJ1-1; TRBD1 is a possible D gene (5 bases). The germline V gene encodes CDR1 LGHDT and CDR2 YNNKEL (reference sequence). Trimming stripped 3 bases from V and 5 bases from J, with 10 bases between. This CDR3 spans 13 amino acids. CDR3 protein: CASSQGGGTEAFF. The DNA of the CDR3 is TGTGCCAGCAGCCAGGGGGGAGGAACTGAAGCTTTCTTT.

The genes are TRBV6-5 and TRBJ1-2; TRBD1 is a possible D gene (5 bases). The CDR3 consists of 12 residues. Germline values: CDR1 MNHEY, CDR2 SVGAGI. With 6 bases removed from V and 4 bases from J, the gap between germline ends came to 9 bases. CDR3 in amino acids: CASRGGFYGYTF. The CDR3 nucleotides are TGTGCCAGCAGGGGGGGATTCTATGGCTACACCTTC.

The rearrangement links TRBV2 to TRBJ1-3; D gene uncertain. Germline loops: CDR1 SNHLY, CDR2 FYNNEI. The CDR3 has 14 residues. Trimming took off 4 bases at V and 0 bases at J, with 7 bases between the two ends. CDR3 loop: CASSGGSSGNTIYF. The CDR3 DNA is TGTGCCAGCAGTGGAGGGAGCTCTGGAAACACCATATATTTT.

The chain has TRBV11-2 and TRBJ1-1, with D tentatively TRBD1 (5 bases). CDR1 and CDR2 from the germline V gene are SGHAT and FQNNGV. The CDR3 extends over 16 amino acids. V lost 2 bases, J lost 6 bases, and 19 bases lay in between. The CDR3 DNA sequence: TGTGCCAGCAGCTTATCCACAGCGACGGGAGGGGCTGAAGCTTTCTTT. Amino acids: CASSLSTATGGAEAFF.

This clone was counted between two and nine times. This sequence joins TRBV27 and TRBJ2-1, with TRBD2 identical over 8 bases. The J segment lost 1 base and the V segment lost 5 bases, leaving 7 bases of the junction unmatched. This CDR3 spans 16 amino acids. Per germline, CDR1 MNHEY and CDR2 SMNVEV (reference sequence). CDR3 sequence reads: CASSERPSGSYNEQFF. CDR3 DNA: TGTGCCAGCAGTGAAAGGCCTAGCGGGTCCTACAATGAGCAGTTCTTC.

In nucleotides, the CDR3 is TGTGCCAGCAGCCCCAGGAAAGATACGCAGTATTTT. Translating it yields CASSPRKDTQYF. The rearrangement links TRBV7-6 to TRBJ2-3; unclear D gene. The CDR3 is 12 amino acids. V lost 5 bases and J lost 5, with 8 bases in between. CDR1 and CDR2 (germline): SGHVS, FNYEAQ.

This clone was picked up a small number of times. V is TRBV27 and J is TRBJ1-5; possible D gene TRBD1, 5 bases. CDR3 size: 16 residues. The germline gives CDR1 MNHEY, CDR2 SMNVEV (reference sequence). The V end lost 5 bases, the J end lost 7 bases, and 21 bases lay between the germline ends. CDR3 loop: CASSITWGSGGQPQHF. The CDR3, as DNA: TGTGCCAGCAGTATAACCTGGGGGTCGGGAGGGCAGCCCCAGCATTTT.

This sequence joins TRBV6-6 and TRBJ1-2; 10 nucleotides line up with TRBD1. This CDR3 has 14 residues. The junction had 7 bases not matched to a gene; V was cut back by 7 bases and J by 5 bases. CDR1 and CDR2 from the germline V gene are MNHNY and SVGAGI (reference sequence). DNA of the CDR3: TGTGCCAGCATACCGGGACAGGGGACTTATGGCTACACCTTC. Its protein is CASIPGQGTYGYTF.